The following is a T cell receptor beta chain sequence with its context. The sample belongs to a study of blood T cell repertoires in COVID-19. The overall study: Samples taken during acute and convalescent COVID-19 were collected in the United States, Italy and Spain.

Trimming took 0 bases from V and 2 from J; bases not matched to a gene: 5. Germline V gene lookup returns CDR1 SGHRS and CDR2 YFSETQ. This CDR3 has 16 residues. Original analysis: The authors estimated nucleated cell counts from reference gene primer amplification. Measured with immunoSEQ multiplex PCR; TCRdb has only the in-frame clones, and not every one. V, J and clone size are those of that table, while D and trimming were read from the DNA. This repertoire shows approximately 82,000 clones, 85% found once; its top ten account for about an eighth. The sequence was collected from a woman aged 70-85 years with active or convalescent COVID-19. The sequenced sample consisted of peripheral blood. V and J are TRBV5-1 and TRBJ2-5, with 9 bases matching TRBD2. The CDR3 sequence: CASSLDRRGGQETQYF. DNA of the CDR3: TGCGCCAGCAGCTTGGACCGGCGGGGGGGGCAAGAGACCCAGTACTTC.